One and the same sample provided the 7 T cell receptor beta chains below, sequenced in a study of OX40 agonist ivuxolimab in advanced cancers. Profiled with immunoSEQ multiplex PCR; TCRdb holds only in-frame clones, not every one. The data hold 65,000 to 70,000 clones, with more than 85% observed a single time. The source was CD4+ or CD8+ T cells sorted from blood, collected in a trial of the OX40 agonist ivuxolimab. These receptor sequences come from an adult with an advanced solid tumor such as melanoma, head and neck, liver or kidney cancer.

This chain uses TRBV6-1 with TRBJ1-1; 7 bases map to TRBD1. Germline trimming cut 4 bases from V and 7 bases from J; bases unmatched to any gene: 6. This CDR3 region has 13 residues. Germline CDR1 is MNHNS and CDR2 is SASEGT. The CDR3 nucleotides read TGTGCCAGCAGTGCAACAGGGGCAAGTGAAGCTTTCTTT. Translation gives CASSATGASEAFF.

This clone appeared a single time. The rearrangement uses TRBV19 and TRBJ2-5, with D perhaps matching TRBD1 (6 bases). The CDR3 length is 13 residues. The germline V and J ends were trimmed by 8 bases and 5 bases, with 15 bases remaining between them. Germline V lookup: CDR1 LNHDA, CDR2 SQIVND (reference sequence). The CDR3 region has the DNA TGTGCCAGTCGGGACGGGACAAAGGAGACCCAGTACTTC. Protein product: CASRDGTKETQYF.

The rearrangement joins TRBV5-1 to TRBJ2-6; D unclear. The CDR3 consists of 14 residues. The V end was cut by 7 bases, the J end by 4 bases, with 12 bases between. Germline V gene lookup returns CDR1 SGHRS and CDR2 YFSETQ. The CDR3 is CASRLLIGANVLTF. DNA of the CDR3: TGCGCCAGCCGCCTCTTAATCGGGGCCAACGTCCTGACTTTC.

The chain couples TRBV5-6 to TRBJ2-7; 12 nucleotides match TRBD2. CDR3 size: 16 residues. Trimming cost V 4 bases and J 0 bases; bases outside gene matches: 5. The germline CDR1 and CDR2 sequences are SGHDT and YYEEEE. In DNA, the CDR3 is TGTGCCAGCAGCCCAGGACTAGCGGGACCCTCCTACGAGCAGTACTTC. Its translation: CASSPGLAGPSYEQYF. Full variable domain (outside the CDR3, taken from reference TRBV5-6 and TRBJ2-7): DAGVTQSPTHLIKTRGQQVTLRCSPKSGHDTVSWYQQALGQGPQFIFQYYEEEERQRGNFPDRFSGHQFPNYSSELNVNALLLGDSALYLCASSPGLAGPSYEQYFGPGTRLTVT.

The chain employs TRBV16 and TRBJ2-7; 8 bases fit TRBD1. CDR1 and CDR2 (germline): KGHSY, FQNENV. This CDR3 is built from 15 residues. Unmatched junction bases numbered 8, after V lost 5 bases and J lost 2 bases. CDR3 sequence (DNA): TGTGCCAGCAGCGCCATCCAGGGGGCTACCTACGAGCAGTACTTC. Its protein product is CASSAIQGATYEQYF.

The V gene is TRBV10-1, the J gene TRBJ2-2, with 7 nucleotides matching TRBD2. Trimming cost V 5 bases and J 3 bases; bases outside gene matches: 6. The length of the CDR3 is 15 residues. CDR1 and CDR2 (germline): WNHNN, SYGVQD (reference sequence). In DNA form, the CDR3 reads TGCGCCAGCAGTCGGCCTAGCGGCCACACCGGGGAGCTGTTTTTT. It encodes CASSRPSGHTGELFF.

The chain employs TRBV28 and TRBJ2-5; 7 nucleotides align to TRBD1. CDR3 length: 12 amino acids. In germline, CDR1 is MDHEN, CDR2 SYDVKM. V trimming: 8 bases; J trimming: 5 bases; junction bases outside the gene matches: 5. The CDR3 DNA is TGTGCCAGCTTAACAGGGGTGGAGACCCAGTACTTC. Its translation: CASLTGVETQYF.